This T cell receptor beta chain originates from a study of blood T cell repertoires in COVID-19 (dated by TCRdb to between 2020 and 2021). The study in broad terms: Samples covering the acute and convalescent phases of COVID-19 were provided by collaborators in the United States, Italy and Spain. Samples were obtained from the ongoing ImmuneRACE study (first 160 participants) and from over 1,000 subjects provided by 6 global collaborators. The dataset comprised deeply sampled blood TCRbeta repertoires from subjects exposed to, actively infected with, or recovered from COVID-19. The prospective study material was composed of cDNA or gDNA derived from T cells, B-cell-depleted T cells, or PBMCs. Where available, HLA class I and class II types were obtained from metadata supplied by the sample provider rather than from assay-based typing. A de-identified subject ID, COVID-19 status, age in years and sex were almost always included in the sample metadata. The repertoires were made available in a free public database intended to serve as a resource for research on the immune response to SARS-CoV-2. On the study overall, not on this receptor specifically: The quantity of clinical and demographic metadata differed by source and by participant and was supplied without curation.

The sample holds many counts of this clone. Its antigen is still unknown. Per-base quality was not reported, and no clone a single base away is much larger than it. V is trimmed back by 4 bases and J by 6 bases, and the junction contains 3 bases that no gene match accounts for. The CDR3 has 15 amino acids, counting the end cysteine and phenylalanine. Just the 45-base CDR3 DNA is kept, in frame starting at base 1. The germline V gene encodes CDR1 SGDLS and CDR2 YYNGEE. TCRbeta CDR3 regions were amplified from genomic DNA using the immunoSEQ Assay, a bias-controlled multiplex PCR. The original methods were these. The number of nucleated cells in each sample was estimated from the amplification of reference gene primers within the assay. To quantify the absolute abundance of each unique TCRbeta CDR3 rearrangement, sequence reads were collapsed and filtered. For each sample, productive Simpson clonality was calculated by taking the square root of Simpson's diversity index across productive rearrangements. The clones in this table, taken by TCRdb from immuneACCESS, are in-frame only. Not every clone is retained; where verified, under half of the shortfall comes from an unresolved V gene, and the cause of the rest is unknown. The V and J calls and clone size were taken over from that table, and D and trimming were inferred from the DNA. This sample is represented by around 250,000 clones; about 87% of them were singletons. The ten biggest clones cover around 7.8% of the sample.

Whole blood was collected in K2EDTA tubes by collaborating institutions according to the institutions' own protocols. For TCRbeta analysis, collaborators shipped samples as frozen whole blood, isolated PBMCs, or DNA extracted from either of those sample types. The receptor was isolated from a human donor in a cohort sampled during active COVID-19. Here the chain combines TRBV9 and TRBJ2-1, with 14 central nucleotides matching TRBD2. Source material: peripheral blood. The sequence in DNA is TGTGCCAGCAGCCCGACTAGCGGGAGGGGCAATGAGCAGTTCTTC. Its amino acids are CASSPTSGRGNEQFF. When the CDR3 is completed using the reference TRBV9 and TRBJ2-1 genes on either side, the full variable domain is DSGVTQTPKHLITATGQRVTLRCSPRSGDLSVYWYQQSLDQGLQFLIQYYNGEERAKGNILERFSAQQFPDLHSELNLSSLELGDSALYFCASSPTSGRGNEQFFGPGTRLTVL.